What follows are 4 T cell receptor beta chains derived from one specimen sequenced in a study of shared clonotypes between healthy human individuals. TCRdb's table, derived via immunoSEQ multiplex PCR, lists solely in-frame clones and lacks some. This table holds some 600,000 clones, 96% found once. CD45RO negativity and positive selection for CCR7 defined naive CD8 cells, a population that excluded terminally differentiated effector memory CD45RA+ cells. Sequences were obtained from naive CD8+ T cells sorted from blood. The receptor set was obtained from a woman in her thirties in good health.

On this clone: The same CDR3 arises from other DNA sequences in this sample as well. CDR3 sequence reads: CASRSGGNTEAFF. As DNA, the CDR3 is TGTGCCAGTAGGAGCGGGGGTAACACTGAAGCTTTCTTT. The rearrangement uses TRBV19 and TRBJ1-1; possible D gene TRBD1, 5 bases. Germline V lookup: CDR1 LNHDA, CDR2 SQIVND (reference sequence). There are 13 residues in the CDR3. V gave up 6 bases and J gave up 2 bases, with 10 bases separating them.

V and J are TRBV10-2 and TRBJ1-1; TRBD1 aligns across 7 bases. J was trimmed by 4 bases and V by 11 bases; bases with no gene match: 19. CDR1 and CDR2 from the germline V gene are WSHSY and SAAADI. This CDR3 spans 16 amino acids. The CDR3 DNA reads as TGCGCCTCGACGCCGGCGCGCGGACAGGAGGGCACTGAAGCTTTCTTT. It specifies CASTPARGQEGTEAFF.

This sequence joins TRBV28 and TRBJ2-7; 7 bases match TRBD2. This CDR3 is 13 amino acids long. Germline assignment: CDR1 MDHEN and CDR2 SYDVKM. The V segment lost 5 bases and the J segment 4 bases; nucleotides outside the gene matches: 5. In DNA, the CDR3 is TGTGCCAGCAGTGCTACCGGGGGGTACGAGCAGTACTTC. Protein: CASSATGGYEQYF.

V and J are TRBV6-7 and TRBJ1-2; TRBD1 is a possible D gene (6 bases). TRBV6-7 is sorted into the ORF group, with uncertain function. The CDR3 covers 14 residues. V dropped 7 bases and J dropped 8 bases, with 20 bases sitting between them. CDR3 sequence (DNA): TGTGCCAGCACCCCCGGACAGTGGGGATGGGGCTACACCTTC. Protein sequence: CASTPGQWGWGYTF.